Shown below are 18 T cell receptor beta chains from a single sample sequenced in a study of T cells in Graves' hyperthyroidism and ophthalmopathy. TCR beta CDR3 regions were amplified from RNA transcripts. The HTBI primer set drove a first-round RT-PCR of the TCR CDR3. TCRdb fed the multiplex PCR reads into MiXCR, producing one record per CDR3 protein. The table includes some 600,000 distinct CDR3 sequences, about 43% detected once. The sequenced sample was peripheral blood or thyroid tissue (not recorded which). These receptors were collected from a woman between 18 and 30 years old with Graves' hyperthyroidism.

The V and J genes are TRBV20-1 and TRBJ1-1, with D possibly TRBD1 on 6 matching bases. Germline V gene data show CDR1 as DFQATT and CDR2 as SNEGSKA (reference sequence). The CDR3 has 13 residues. The CDR3 region is CRQEQGMNTEAFF. The CDR3 nucleotides are TGCAGGCAAGAACAGGGTATGAACACTGAAGCTTTCTTT.

V and J are TRBV2 and TRBJ1-1, with D perhaps matching TRBD1 (6 bases). The CDR3 runs to 13 residues. Germline CDR1 and CDR2: SNHLY and FYNNEI. Trimming took off 4 bases at V and 7 bases at J, with 13 bases between the two ends. In DNA form, the CDR3 reads TGTGCCAGCAGTGTCACAGGGTTGGTTGAAGCTTTCTTT. This translates into CASSVTGLVEAFF.

This clonotype was found a few times. This chain links TRBV12-3 or TRBV12-4 with TRBJ2-7, with TRBD1 matching over 9 bases. Germline trimming cut 5 bases from V and 5 bases from J; bases unmatched to any gene: 13. The CDR3 covers 16 residues. CDR3 sequence: CASSPYGTGKHNEQYF. The DNA for the CDR3 is TGTGCCAGCAGTCCGTACGGGACAGGGAAGCATAACGAGCAGTACTTC.

V gene TRBV19 combines with J gene TRBJ2-6, with D hard to call. V shed 3 bases and J shed 0 bases, with 9 bases lying between them. The CDR3 totals 16 residues. The germline V gene encodes CDR1 LNHDA and CDR2 SQIVND (reference sequence). The CDR3 region is CASSIVHGSGANVLTF. In DNA, the CDR3 is TGTGCCAGTAGTATTGTACACGGCTCTGGGGCCAACGTCCTGACTTTC.

J is TRBJ2-5 and V is TRBV15; 10 bases match TRBD1. The CDR3 extends over 15 amino acids. CDR1 is LNHNV, CDR2 YYDKDF, per germline (reference sequence). J gave up 2 bases and V 6 bases, and 6 bases lay outside the gene matches. The chain's CDR3 is CATSDRGQGQETQYF. In DNA, the CDR3 is TGTGCCACCAGTGATCGGGGACAGGGGCAAGAGACCCAGTACTTC.

Ten or more counts support this clonotype. The J gene is TRBJ1-2, the V gene TRBV29-1; D possibly corresponds to TRBD1 (5 bases). This CDR3 is 12 amino acids long. The germline CDR1 and CDR2 sequences are SQVTM and ANQGSEA. CDR3 region: CSGGTQGDGYTF. In nucleotides, the CDR3 is TGCAGTGGGGGGACTCAGGGCGATGGCTACACCTTC.

This clonotype was detected a few times. This chain connects TRBV20-1 to TRBJ1-4; a possible D gene is TRBD1 (6 bases). Germline assignment: CDR1 DFQATT and CDR2 SNEGSKA (reference sequence). Trimming pared 5 bases from V and 5 bases from J, leaving 12 bases between. This CDR3 is 13 amino acids long. CDR3 loop: CSAHRDTNEKLFF. In nucleotides, the CDR3 is TGCAGTGCTCACAGGGATACGAATGAAAAACTGTTTTTT.

The genes are TRBV7-6 and TRBJ2-7, with 8 bases aligning to TRBD1. With V trimmed by 5 bases and J by 2 bases, 14 bases remained unmatched. Germline-derived CDR1 and CDR2 are SGHVS and FNYEAQ. The CDR3 loop spans 17 amino acids. DNA of the CDR3: TGTGCCAGCAGCCCAAGAGGACAGGGAAACCTAGCCTACGAGCAGTACTTC. This encodes CASSPRGQGNLAYEQYF.

This clonotype was detected only once. This rearrangement joins TRBV7-3 to TRBJ2-2; TRBD1 matches 7 bases. The CDR3 has 17 residues. In germline, CDR1 is SGHTA, CDR2 FQGTGA. After removal of 0 bases from V and 2 bases from J, the junction contained 6 bases not matched to a gene. The CDR3 nucleotides read TGTGCCAGCAGCTTAACACACCGGGACAGTAACACCGGGGAGCTGTTTTTT. Translation gives CASSLTHRDSNTGELFF.

The chain combines TRBV4-2 with TRBJ2-7, with a possible D match to TRBD2 (6 bases). This CDR3 has 14 amino acids. The germline V gene has CDR1 LGHNA and CDR2 YNFKEQ. V was shortened by 4 bases and J by 5 bases, with 15 bases between the two germline ends. The CDR3 loop is CASSPIGGSDEQYF. CDR3 nucleotide sequence: TGTGCCAGCAGCCCTATTGGGGGGAGCGACGAGCAGTACTTC.

This clonotype was counted only a few times. The chain employs TRBV2 and TRBJ1-6; TRBD1 matches 10 bases. The CDR3 extends over 14 amino acids. V trimming: 7 bases; J trimming: 7 bases; junction bases outside the gene matches: 4. From germline, CDR1 is SNHLY and CDR2 FYNNEI. CDR3 DNA: TGTGCCAGCACCCCGGGACAGGGGAATTCACCCCTCCACTTT. It specifies CASTPGQGNSPLHF.

There are many counts of this clonotype. The chain has TRBV24-1 and TRBJ2-2; D ambiguous. Germline V gene lookup returns CDR1 KGHDR and CDR2 SFDVKD. The CDR3 loop spans 13 amino acids. V was shortened by 1 base and J by 6 bases, with 5 bases between the two germline ends. This chain's CDR3 is CATSDFLPGELFF. In DNA form, the CDR3 reads TGTGCCACCAGTGATTTTCTTCCCGGGGAGCTGTTTTTT.

The chain uses TRBV20-1 and TRBJ1-2, with D perhaps TRBD1 (6 bases). This CDR3 is 12 amino acids long. V lost 1 base and J lost 7, with 10 bases in between. Looked up from germline, CDR1 is DFQATT and CDR2 is SNEGSKA (reference sequence). The CDR3 sequence: CSARAGALGYTF. CDR3 coding DNA: TGCAGTGCTAGAGCAGGGGCGCTTGGCTACACCTTC.

This chain uses TRBV5-1 with TRBJ2-2; maybe TRBD2 (5 bases). Trimming took 1 base from V and 0 from J, leaving 13 bases between them. The CDR3 spans 17 residues. Germline V gene data show CDR1 as SGHRS and CDR2 as YFSETQ. CDR3 loop: CASSLSPLGSNTGELFF. The CDR3 DNA reads as TGCGCCAGCAGCTTGTCCCCACTAGGATCGAACACCGGGGAGCTGTTTTTT.

To note about this clonotype: A much larger clone differs from this one at a single base, so this may be a read error. The chain has TRBV24-1 and TRBJ2-2, with D unresolved. The V end lost 8 bases, the J end lost 3 bases, and 6 bases lay between the germline ends. CDR1 KGHDR and CDR2 SFDVKD come from the germline V gene. The CDR3 is made up of 12 amino acids. CDR3 protein: CATTSDTGELFF. The CDR3 DNA follows: TGTGCCACCACCTCTGACACCGGGGAGCTGTTTTTT.

The chain recombines TRBV5-1 with TRBJ2-6, with D perhaps given as TRBD1 or TRBD2 (5 bases each). There are 16 residues in the CDR3. In germline, CDR1 is SGHRS, CDR2 YFSETQ. Trimming cost V 5 bases and J 0 bases, with 12 bases left between them. This CDR3 is CASSYSGSSGANVLTF. The CDR3 DNA reads as TGCGCCAGCAGTTACTCAGGGAGCTCTGGGGCCAACGTCCTGACTTTC. Filled out from reference TRBV5-1 and TRBJ2-6, the complete variable domain reads KAGVTQTPRYLIKTRGQQVTLSCSPISGHRSVSWYQQTPGQGLQFLFEYFSETQRNKGNFPGRFSGRQFSNSRSEMNVSTLELGDSALYLCASSYSGSSGANVLTFGAGSRLTVL.

Only a few counts were recorded for this clonotype. V is TRBV19 and J is TRBJ1-5; D may be TRBD1 (5 bases). This CDR3 comprises 15 residues. Deletions cut 1 base from V and 6 bases from J, with 13 bases between. Germline V CDR1 and CDR2: LNHDA, SQIVND (reference sequence). The CDR3 bases are TGTGCCAGTAGTATAGTGTTGACAGCAGGTCAGCCCCAGCATTTT. Its protein product is CASSIVLTAGQPQHF.

This clonotype was counted between two and nine times. The V call is TRBV9, the J call TRBJ2-7; D not resolved. The CDR3 spans 13 residues. V lost 0 bases and J 7 bases, leaving 11 bases between the germline ends. Germline CDR1 is SGDLS and CDR2 is YYNGEE. The CDR3 DNA follows: TGTGCCAGCAGCGTAGGGTCAGTTGGGGAGCAGTACTTC. It specifies CASSVGSVGEQYF.